This T cell receptor (beta chain) was recorded in a study of T cell repertoires in cytomegalovirus infection (dated by TCRdb to the late 2010s). Broadly, across the study: Alongside well-studied HLA-B-restricted epitopes, the peptide stimulations were aimed at recently identified HLA-C-restricted CMV epitopes, whose presentation resists viral immunomodulation. Donor HLA type was relevant to the analysis, because carriage of CMV infection together with the matching HLA type was indicated by public TCR beta signatures.

The run used an Illumina HiSeq 1500. Starting from the raw public reads, TCRdb applied fastp trimming at Q25, assembled clones with MiXCR and retained in-frame beta chains. Each entry merges the rows of one CDR3 protein and shows their most common DNA and genes. The sample records some 800,000 distinct CDR3 sequences, 32% of which are singletons. Under 15% of the sample is in the top ten clones. About this clonotype: The antigen it recognizes is unknown. Per-base quality was not reported, and no clone a single base away is much larger than it.

V loses 2 bases of germline sequence and J loses 5 bases, and the interval between the two ends is 15 bases. CDR3 length: 16 amino acids, cysteine to phenylalanine. The CDR3 DNA has 48 bases and is translated from base 1. Looking up the germline V gene yields CDR1 MDHEN and CDR2 SYDVKM. This specimen's treatment or condition label, per the study, means: in vitro stimulation with specific CMV peptide epitopes to enrich CMV-specific T cells. Study-wide findings and limitations: The ex vivo response was dominated by HLA-C-restricted CMV-specific TCR beta clonotypes, and the single most frequent clonotype in two of eight donors was supplied by these HLA-C-restricted clonotypes. Cumulative frequency of public TCR beta family members discriminated carriers of CMV infection plus the relevant HLA type in this cohort and an independent roughly 340-donor cohort.

The sample here was cultured CD8+ T cells from PBMCs, taken from culture after CMV antigen stimulation. The receptor comes from a human donor in good health (CMV status not recorded). Some clones in this sample may be carry-over from other donors' samples. The chain links TRBV28 with TRBJ2-2; the D gene is possibly TRBD2, with 7 bases matching. The DNA sequence is TGTGCCAGCAGTTTAAGCTGGGGAGGGGGGACCGGGGAGCTGTTTTTT. It codes for CASSLSWGGGTGELFF.